Presented here are 25 T cell receptor beta chains from one specimen sequenced in a study of Ad26.COV2.S vaccination and SARS-CoV-2 variants. The assay was immunoSEQ multiplex PCR, and TCRdb's table has in-frame clones only and misses some. The repertoire holds about 94,000 clones, with 82% as singletons. The specimen was peripheral blood, collected after recovery from COVID-19. All receptors derive from a human donor who had recovered from COVID-19.

This clone came up a few times. The rearrangement links TRBV6-5 to TRBJ1-1; 9 nucleotides agree with TRBD1. Germline CDR1 and CDR2: MNHEY and SVGAGI. Germline trimming cut 5 bases from V and 5 bases from J; bases unmatched to any gene: 9. The CDR3 consists of 15 residues. CDR3 residues: CASSPDGTGRTEAFF. CDR3 nucleotides: TGTGCCAGCAGTCCCGATGGGACAGGGAGGACTGAAGCTTTCTTT.

This chain joins TRBV11-3 and TRBJ2-1; D remains unclear. V dropped 5 bases and J dropped 5 bases, with 4 bases sitting between them. This CDR3 region has 11 residues. The germline V gene encodes CDR1 SGHNT and CDR2 YENEEA. The chain's CDR3 is CASSPNNEQFF. The CDR3 nucleotides are TGTGCCAGCAGCCCTAACAATGAGCAGTTCTTC. The full variable domain, with the rest looked up from reference TRBV11-3 and TRBJ2-1, is EAGVVQSPRYKIIEKKQPVAFWCNPISGHNTLYWYLQNLGQGPELLIRYENEEAVDDSQLPKDRFSAERLKGVDSTLKIQPAELGDSAVYLCASSPNNEQFFGPGTRLTVL.

The V call is TRBV4-3, the J call TRBJ1-3, with unresolved D. The CDR3 contains 14 residues. In germline, CDR1 is LGHNA, CDR2 YSLEER. V lost 0 bases and J lost 4, with 7 bases in between. The CDR3 region has the DNA TGCGCCAGCAGCCAAGACGGGTGGGGAAACACCATATATTTT. Its translation: CASSQDGWGNTIYF.

This clone came up a few times. V gene TRBV27 combines with J gene TRBJ1-4; the D is unclear. There are 12 residues in the CDR3. Germline CDR1 is MNHEY and CDR2 is SMNVEV (reference sequence). V lost 9 bases and J 10 bases, leaving 15 bases between the germline ends. In DNA, the CDR3 is TGTGCCAGTAGAACCTCGTCTAGAAAACTGTTTTTT. It encodes CASRTSSRKLFF.

The chain is built from TRBV7-9 and TRBJ2-7, with D uncertain. CDR3 length equals 14 residues. V was cut by 5 bases and J by 0 bases, with 11 bases left in between. Looked up from germline, CDR1 is SEHNR and CDR2 is FQNEAQ (reference sequence). The CDR3 DNA reads as TGTGCCAGCAGCCCCGGGCACGACTCCTACGAGCAGTACTTC. The encoded protein is CASSPGHDSYEQYF.

The chain joins TRBV12-5 to TRBJ2-1; 7 bases map to TRBD1. The trim removed 0 bases at V and 7 bases at J, leaving 3 bases unmatched. Germline CDR1 reads LGHNT; CDR2 reads FRNRAP. The CDR3 sequence is 14 residues long. The CDR3 protein is CASGLVGQVNEQFF. The CDR3 DNA follows: TGTGCTAGTGGTTTGGTTGGACAGGTTAATGAGCAGTTCTTC.

The chain uses TRBV5-1 and TRBJ2-7; D possibly corresponds to TRBD2 (5 bases). Germline CDR1 and CDR2: SGHRS and YFSETQ. The CDR3 covers 14 residues. Trimming took 3 bases from V and 3 from J, leaving 13 bases between them. CDR3 coding DNA: TGCGCCAGCAGCTCGGACGGAGGATACTACGAGCAGTACTTC. It specifies CASSSDGGYYEQYF.

V usage is TRBV9 and J usage is TRBJ2-1; 9 bases are a match to TRBD2. This CDR3 has 15 amino acids. With 7 bases clipped from V and 6 bases from J, the junction kept 11 bases outside the gene matches. The V gene's germline CDR1 is SGDLS and CDR2 YYNGEE. CDR3 protein: CASSPGTSLPNEQFF. The DNA for the CDR3 is TGTGCCAGCTCCCCCGGGACTAGCCTTCCCAATGAGCAGTTCTTC. The full variable domain, with the rest looked up from reference TRBV9 and TRBJ2-1, is DSGVTQTPKHLITATGQRVTLRCSPRSGDLSVYWYQQSLDQGLQFLIQYYNGEERAKGNILERFSAQQFPDLHSELNLSSLELGDSALYFCASSPGTSLPNEQFFGPGTRLTVL.

The CDR3 DNA reads as TGTGCCAGCAGCTTAGATGGTCCGAATTATGGCTACACCTTC. Translated, it gives CASSLDGPNYGYTF. V is TRBV7-2 and J is TRBJ1-2; no firm D call. This CDR3 contains 14 residues. Trimming left V 1 base short and J 5 bases short, with 11 bases between. Germline V lookup: CDR1 SGHTA, CDR2 FQGNSA.

This clone was observed a single time. This chain joins TRBV19 and TRBJ2-7; D is perhaps TRBD1 (6 bases). Between the trimmed V and J ends, which lost 4 bases and 8 bases, there was a span of 15 bases. Germline V gene lookup returns CDR1 LNHDA and CDR2 SQIVND (reference sequence). The CDR3 totals 13 residues. The chain's CDR3 is CASSTGAPFQQYF. The DNA of the CDR3 is TGTGCCAGTAGTACAGGGGCTCCATTTCAGCAGTACTTC.

The CDR3 loop reads CASSRQGGATEAFF. CDR3 DNA: TGTGCCAGCAGCCGACAAGGGGGGGCAACTGAAGCTTTCTTT. The V call is TRBV3-1 (or the pseudogene TRBV3-2), the J call TRBJ1-1; the D gene is possibly TRBD1 (6 bases). The CDR3 runs to 14 residues. Germline V gene lookup returns CDR1 LGHDT and CDR2 YNNKEL (reference sequence). Trimming left V 4 bases short and J 5 bases short, with 14 bases between.

The genes are TRBV6-2 or TRBV6-3 and TRBJ2-1; D gene unclear. Trimming cost V 6 bases and J 4 bases, with 13 bases left between them. CDR1 is MNHEY, CDR2 SVGEGT, per germline. The CDR3 length is 14 residues. CDR3 residues: CASSPAGRYNEQFF. The CDR3 region has the DNA TGTGCCAGCAGCCCCGCAGGCCGATACAATGAGCAGTTCTTC.

The chain links TRBV11-3 to TRBJ1-4, with TRBD1 as a possible D gene (5 bases). Germline V CDR1 and CDR2: SGHNT, YENEEA. This CDR3 region has 15 residues. Between the trimmed V and J ends, which lost 5 bases and 8 bases, there was a span of 18 bases. The CDR3 DNA sequence: TGTGCCAGCAGCCTCGGAGAAGGGGAGTACGAAAAACTGTTTTTT. This translates into CASSLGEGEYEKLFF.

The chain combines TRBV5-4 with TRBJ1-2, with 12 bases fitting TRBD1. This CDR3 spans 17 amino acids. The J segment lost 4 bases and the V segment lost 3 bases, leaving 10 bases of the junction unmatched. In germline, CDR1 is SGHNT, CDR2 YYREEE (reference sequence). In DNA form, the CDR3 reads TGTGCCAGCAGCTCACGGGACAGGGGGCGCCTAGGCTATGGCTACACCTTC. Protein product: CASSSRDRGRLGYGYTF.

V is TRBV7-3 and J is TRBJ2-1, with TRBD2 identical over 12 bases. The CDR3 totals 19 residues. Germline CDR1 is SGHTA and CDR2 is FQGTGA. With V trimmed by 2 bases and J by 0 bases, 8 bases remained unmatched. The CDR3 loop reads CASSLYGTSGRLSYNEQFF. The CDR3 DNA is TGTGCCAGCAGCTTATATGGGACTAGCGGGCGCCTCTCCTACAATGAGCAGTTCTTC.

The CDR3 region has the DNA TGTGCCAGCAGTTCAGTGCAGGTCAGCTCCTACAATGAGCAGTTCTTC. Residues: CASSSVQVSSYNEQFF. The rearrangement uses TRBV28 and TRBJ2-1; D ambiguous. This CDR3 contains 16 residues. CDR1 and CDR2 (germline): MDHEN, SYDVKM. Between the trimmed V and J ends, which lost 4 bases and 0 bases, there was a span of 13 bases.

The rearrangement links TRBV25-1 to TRBJ2-7, with D tentatively TRBD1 or TRBD2 (5 bases each). The ends were cut back, 3 bases at V and 5 bases at J, with 23 bases in the middle. The CDR3 runs to 17 residues. Germline values: CDR1 MGHDK, CDR2 SYGVNS. CDR3 loop: CASSDEQTLGPENEQYF. The CDR3 bases are TGTGCCAGCAGTGATGAGCAGACTTTGGGACCCGAGAACGAGCAGTACTTC.

The chain is built from TRBV11-2 and TRBJ2-7; TRBD2 might be the D (6 bases). CDR1 and CDR2 from the germline V gene are SGHAT and FQNNGV. The CDR3 extends over 14 amino acids. V lost 2 bases, J lost 7 bases, and 15 bases lay in between. CDR3 bases: TGTGCCAGCAGCTTACTGCGGGACTCTCGGGAGCAGTACTTC. Its protein is CASSLLRDSREQYF.

The chain employs TRBV21-1 and TRBJ2-3; the table gives TRBD2 as D, unverified against the DNA. TRBV21-1 is a known pseudogene. The CDR3 extends over 15 amino acids. The CDR3 nucleotides are TGTGCCAGCAGCAAGGGGATGATTAGCGGGGATACGCAGTATTTT. Translated, it gives CASSKGMISGDTQYF.

The rearrangement joins TRBV19 to TRBJ2-3; D is possibly TRBD1 or TRBD2 (5 bases each). The CDR3 extends over 15 amino acids. The germline CDR1 and CDR2 sequences are LNHDA and SQIVND (reference sequence). With 3 bases removed from V and 5 bases from J, the gap between germline ends came to 15 bases. The CDR3 is CASSIGVRQGDTQYF. CDR3 sequence (DNA): TGTGCCAGTAGTATCGGGGTACGGCAGGGAGATACGCAGTATTTT.

V gene TRBV2 combines with J gene TRBJ2-1; TRBD2 might be the D (7 bases). Trimming left V 4 bases short and J 11 bases short, with 12 bases between. In germline, CDR1 is SNHLY, CDR2 FYNNEI. The CDR3 extends over 12 amino acids. The CDR3 sequence: CASSVDGGQQFF. The DNA for the CDR3 is TGTGCCAGCAGTGTCGACGGGGGGCAGCAGTTCTTC.

The rearrangement links TRBV10-2 to TRBJ2-1; no reliable D call. Trimming removed 3 bases at V and 8 bases at J, with 17 bases between. The CDR3 runs 15 residues. Germline CDR1 and CDR2: WSHSY and SAAADI. The DNA of the CDR3 is TGCGCCAGCAGTGAAGGGCAGTTGATTCGGGATGAGCAGTTCTTC. Protein product: CASSEGQLIRDEQFF.

V usage is TRBV5-6 and J usage is TRBJ2-1; 14 bases agree with TRBD2. Looked up from germline, CDR1 is SGHDT and CDR2 is YYEEEE. V lost 4 bases to trimming and J lost 8 bases; unmatched junction nucleotides: 8. The CDR3 totals 16 residues. The CDR3 sequence is CASSPLTSGRADEQFF. The DNA for the CDR3 is TGTGCCAGCAGCCCCTTGACTAGCGGGAGGGCCGATGAGCAGTTCTTC.

This chain joins TRBV2 and TRBJ2-7, with D tentatively TRBD2 (5 bases). Per the germline V gene, CDR1 is SNHLY and CDR2 is FYNNEI. Between the trimmed V and J ends, which lost 3 bases and 6 bases, there was a span of 9 bases. This CDR3 contains 12 residues. CDR3 bases: TGTGCCAGCAGTGACGGACTCCCCGAGCAGTACTTC. Translation gives CASSDGLPEQYF.

The J gene is TRBJ2-3, the V gene TRBV20-1, with a tentative D call TRBD2 (6 bases). V was cut by 3 bases and J by 0 bases, with 16 bases left in between. The CDR3 sequence is 16 residues long. The V gene's germline CDR1 is DFQATT and CDR2 SNEGSKA (reference sequence). The CDR3 reads CSASDPGDPSTDTQYF. CDR3 DNA: TGCAGTGCTAGTGACCCGGGGGATCCTAGCACAGATACGCAGTATTTT.